The TCR beta chain under discussion was sequenced for a study of monozygotic twins with inflammatory bowel disease. Study outcomes and limitations: Healthy co-twins showed greater TCRbeta diversity (inverse Simpson) than IBD patients.

With respect to this clonotype: Its target is not known.

No T cells were sorted before total RNA was taken from whole blood. This CDR3 contains 13 residues. Germline CDR1 and CDR2: SGHVS and FNYEAQ. TCRdb re-called the 5' RACE reads and gives one entry per CDR3 protein, without DNA. The sample table includes about 380,000 distinct CDR3 sequences. This TCR derives from a human donor with ulcerative colitis or Crohn's disease, or a healthy co-twin of an affected twin (not recorded which). The sequenced sample was blood. The chain links TRBV7-6 to TRBJ2-7. CDR3 region: CASSSITSYEQYF.